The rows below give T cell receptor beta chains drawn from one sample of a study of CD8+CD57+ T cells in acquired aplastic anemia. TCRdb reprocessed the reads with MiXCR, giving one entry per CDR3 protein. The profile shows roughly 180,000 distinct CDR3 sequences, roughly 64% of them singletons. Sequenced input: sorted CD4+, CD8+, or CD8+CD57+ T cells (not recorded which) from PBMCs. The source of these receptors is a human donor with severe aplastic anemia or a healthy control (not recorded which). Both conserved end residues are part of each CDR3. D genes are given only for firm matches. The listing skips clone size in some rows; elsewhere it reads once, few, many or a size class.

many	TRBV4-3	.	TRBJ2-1	CASSQLYQGYEQFF	TGCGCCAGCAGCCAACTTTATCAGGGGTATGAGCAGTTCTTC
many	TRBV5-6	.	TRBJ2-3	CASSLAWQGPSTDTQYF	TGTGCCAGCAGCTTGGCTTGGCAGGGGCCCTCCACAGATACGCAGTATTTT
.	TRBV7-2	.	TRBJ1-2	CASSQDWGGKGYTF	TGTGCCAGCAGCCAAGATTGGGGGGGCAAAGGCTACACCTTC
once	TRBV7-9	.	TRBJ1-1	CASTQSPRNTEAFF	TGTGCCAGCACCCAGTCGCCAAGGAACACTGAAGCTTTCTTT
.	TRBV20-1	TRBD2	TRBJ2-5	CSARPPSGRETQYF	TGCAGTGCTAGACCCCCTAGCGGGAGAGAGACCCAGTACTTC
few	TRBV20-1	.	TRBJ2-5	CSAREGRRETQYF	TGCAGTGCGAGGGAAGGCAGGCGGGAGACCCAGTACTTC
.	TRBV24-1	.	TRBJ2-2	CATKGSNTGELFF	TGTGCCACCAAGGGATCGAACACCGGGGAGCTGTTTTTT
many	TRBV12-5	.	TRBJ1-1	CASGMPEAFF	TGTGCTAGTGGCATGCCGGAAGCTTTCTTT
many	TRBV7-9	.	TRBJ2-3	CASSLPGGRHTQYF	TGTGCCAGCAGCTTACCGGGGGGCAGGCATACGCAGTATTTT
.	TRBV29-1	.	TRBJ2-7	CSVGGAASYEQYF	TGCAGCGTGGGGGGGGCTGCGAGCTACGAGCAGTACTTC
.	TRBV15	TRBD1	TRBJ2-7	CATSRGTGGIYEQYF	TGTGCCACCAGCAGAGGGACAGGGGGCATTTACGAGCAGTACTTC
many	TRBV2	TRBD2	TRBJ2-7	CASRGEAGAYEQYF	TGTGCCAGCAGGGGCGAAGCGGGAGCCTACGAGCAGTACTTC
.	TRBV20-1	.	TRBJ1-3	CSAPAVNTIYF	TGCAGTGCCCCAGCGGTAAACACCATATATTTT
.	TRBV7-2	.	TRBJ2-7	CTSSLIAGSYEQYF	TGTACCAGCAGCTTAATCGCCGGCTCCTACGAGCAGTACTTC
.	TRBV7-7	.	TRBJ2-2	CASSLMETGELFF	TGTGCCAGCAGCTTAATGGAGACCGGGGAGCTGTTTTTT
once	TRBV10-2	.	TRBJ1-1	CASSLSLRQEAFF	TGCGCCAGCAGCTTAAGTCTGAGACAGGAAGCTTTCTTT
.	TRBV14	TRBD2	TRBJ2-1	CASTLLAGVSYNEQFF	TGTGCCAGCACTCTGCTAGCGGGGGTTTCCTACAATGAGCAGTTCTTC
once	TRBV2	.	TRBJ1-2	CASSRGGGGNYGYTF	TGTGCCAGCAGCCGGGGGGGGGGGGGGAACTATGGCTACACCTTC
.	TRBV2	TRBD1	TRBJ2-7	CASSYGTAYYEQYF	TGTGCCAGCAGTTACGGGACAGCCTACTACGAGCAGTACTTC
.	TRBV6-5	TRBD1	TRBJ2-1	CASGDFSGQGDNEQFF	TGTGCCAGTGGGGACTTTTCGGGACAGGGTGACAATGAGCAGTTCTTC
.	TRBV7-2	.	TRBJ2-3	CASRTPGLSTDTQYF	TGTGCCAGCCGCACACCGGGACTTAGCACAGATACGCAGTATTTT
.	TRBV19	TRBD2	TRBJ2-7	CASKRTSGGTYEQYF	TGTGCCAGTAAAAGGACTAGCGGGGGGACCTACGAGCAGTACTTC
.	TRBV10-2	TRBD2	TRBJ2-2	CASRVTSLNTGELFF	TGCGCCAGCAGAGTGACTAGCCTGAACACCGGGGAGCTGTTTTTT
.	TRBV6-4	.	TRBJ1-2	CASSPQSNNEQFFGPANYGYTF	.
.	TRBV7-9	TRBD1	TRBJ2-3	CASTPGQADTDTQYF	TGTGCCAGCACGCCAGGACAGGCAGACACAGATACGCAGTATTTT
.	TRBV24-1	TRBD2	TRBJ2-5	CATSDPRGGGETQYF	TGTGCCACCAGTGATCCTCGGGGGGGAGGAGAGACCCAGTACTTC
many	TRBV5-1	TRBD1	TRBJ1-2	CASSLEDRGVGYTF	TGCGCCAGCAGCTTGGAGGACAGGGGTGTTGGCTACACCTTC
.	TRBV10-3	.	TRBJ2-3	CAISERRGTDTQYF	TGTGCCATCAGTGAAAGGAGGGGCACAGATACGCAGTATTTT
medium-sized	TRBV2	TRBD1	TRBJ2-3	CASRATGGARPDTQYF	TGTGCCAGCAGAGCAACAGGGGGCGCACGTCCAGATACGCAGTATTTT
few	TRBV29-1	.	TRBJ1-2	CSVVRGSYGYTF	TGCAGCGTTGTCAGGGGAAGCTATGGCTACACCTTC
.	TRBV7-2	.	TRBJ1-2	CASSRTRDGYTF	TGCGCCAGCAGCCGGACCCGTGATGGCTACACCTTC
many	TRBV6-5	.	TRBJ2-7	CASRAPGAYEQYF	TGTGCCAGCAGAGCGCCAGGGGCCTACGAGCAGTACTTC
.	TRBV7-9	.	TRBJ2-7	CASSLTVMREQYF	TGCGCCAGCAGCTTGACGGTCATGCGAGAGCAGTACTTC
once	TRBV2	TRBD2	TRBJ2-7	CASSLSSGVTYEQYF	TGTGCCAGCAGTTTAAGTAGCGGGGTTACCTACGAGCAGTACTTC
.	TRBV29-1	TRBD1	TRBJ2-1	CSVLTGTGELAGGFF	TGCAGCGTCCTTACCGGGACAGGGGAACTAGCTGGAGGGTTCTTC
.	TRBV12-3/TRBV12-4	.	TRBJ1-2	CASSFGQGNYGYTF	TGTGCCAGCAGTTTTGGTCAGGGTAACTATGGCTACACCTTC
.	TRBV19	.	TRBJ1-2	CASMTGGGYTF	TGTGCCAGTATGACCGGCGGAGGCTACACCTTC
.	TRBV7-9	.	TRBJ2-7	CASSPVPGHRSYEQYF	TGTGCCAGCAGTCCAGTCCCGGGACATCGCTCCTACGAGCAGTACTTC
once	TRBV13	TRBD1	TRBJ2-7	CASSQDRGGDEQYF	TGCGCCAGCAGTCAAGACAGGGGGGGTGACGAGCAGTACTTC
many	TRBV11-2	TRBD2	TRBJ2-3	CASSSHGGGGDTQYF	TGTGCCAGCAGCTCCCATGGCGGGGGTGGAGATACGCAGTATTTT
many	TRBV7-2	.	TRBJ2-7	CASRDGLSEQYF	TGTGCCAGCAGGGATGGGTTATCCGAGCAGTACTTC
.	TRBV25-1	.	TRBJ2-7	CASSAIAGLGSYEQYF	TGTGCCAGCAGTGCAATCGCAGGCTTGGGCTCCTACGAGCAGTACTTC